This T cell receptor (beta chain) was observed in a study of cytomegalovirus exposure and HLA in healthy donors. General study results and limits: Despite most TCR sequences being rare, some public TCRs occurred in many donors. The investigators catalogued about 170 TCR beta chains as cytomegalovirus-associated. The tendency of first-cohort TCR clusters to co-occur in the approximately 110 validation repertoires was identified by a subsequent analysis.

Measured with immunoSEQ multiplex PCR; TCRdb has only the in-frame clones, and not every one. The top ten clones hold around 1.2% of a sample with 100,000 to 150,000 clones, roughly 89% of them seen once. On this clone itself: Its matching antigen is unknown.

The clonotype comes from a woman aged 18-29 years in good health and CMV-seronegative. Input material: PBMCs.

The CDR3 bases are TGTGCCAGCAGCGTAGTGGGCGACAAAGATCCCAACCCCGGGGAGCTGTTTTTT. Translation gives CASSVVGDKDPNPGELFF. This sequence joins TRBV9 and TRBJ2-2, with D uncertain. The CDR3 is made up of 18 amino acids. Germline V gives CDR1 SGDLS, CDR2 YYNGEE. Trimming took 0 bases from V and 6 from J, leaving 21 bases between them.